This T cell receptor beta chain is from a study of shared clonotypes between healthy human individuals (dated by TCRdb to the early 2020s). For the study in its entirety: A couple of women and a few men aged 18 to 49 years were included in the cohort. To increase sequencing depth and limit assay-specific biases, TCR repertoire library preparation and sequencing were carried out by different laboratories using diverse techniques. Per donor, three plates each were used for CD4 naive and CD4 memory, two for CD8 naive, and one for CD8 memory. The study deeply sequenced blood TCR repertoires of five healthy adults to estimate repertoire size and the extent of clonotype sharing between individuals. Per donor, leukapheresis produced somewhere between about 0.8 and 9 billion PBMCs. Beyond this particular receptor, the publication reports: About 5% of naive CD4, around 4% of naive CD8, about 2.1% of memory CD4, and less than 0.45% of memory CD8 clonotypes were shared across several donors. Naive subsets generally had larger estimated clonotype richness than memory subsets. Pairwise subsampling led to the expectation that sequencing depth would affect the degree of clonotype sharing among donors. Rarefaction of sorted-subset datasets indicated incomplete sequencing despite the large sequencing depth. Sampling was restricted to blood, and TCR repertoires in tissue are likely to differ from TCR repertoires in blood. Higher generation probabilities were observed for clonotypes shared by all four sorted-subset donors than for non-shared clonotypes. Because the study included only a small number of donors, the genetic and exposure-history diversity represented was limited.

Healthy HIV-negative adults with no recently reported acute infections or vaccinations were included as donors. Every donor was a Caucasian adult residing in Nashville, Tennessee, USA. CD4+ T cells were enriched by magnetic negative selection, after which naive cells were positively selected on CD45RA and the negative fraction was taken as the memory subset. Blood was obtained by leukapheresis, after which PBMCs were separated by Ficoll-Histopaque density gradient centrifugation and cryopreserved in liquid nitrogen vapor phase. Analytical flow cytometry was used to check the purity and quantity of each magnetically sorted T cell population. From each sorted fraction, genomic DNA was isolated and quantified by UV absorbance on a Nanodrop 2000c. With regard to this clone: The antigen it binds to is not known. Base qualities are missing; no much larger clone stands one base away.

Using the deep immunoSEQ assay, TCR CDR3 regions were amplified from genomic DNA by multiplex PCR. Genomic DNA extracted from each cell subset was distributed evenly over all wells of several immunoSEQ 96-well plates, and each plate served as one replicate. Each replicate PCR for sorted subsets received about 220 ng genomic DNA, equal to about 30,000 T cell genomes. Purified libraries were quantified with a Qubit 3.0 fluorometer, sized on a Bioanalyzer 2100, and re-quantified with the KAPA Library Quantification kit. Every immunoSEQ 96-well plate was sequenced on a dedicated single-read 150-cycle Illumina NextSeq 550 flow cell. Per the source publication's procedure: Because only junctional sequences without quality scores were contained in the immunoSEQ output, filtering matching that applied to full-length reads could not be performed. To assign V/J genes and CDR3, sequences were annotated using PyIR, a Python wrapper for IgBLAST v1.9, with IMGT germline references. Any read was removed if the V/J assignment was weak (E-value above 1e-6), the CDR3 was missing, or the read contained stop codons, out-of-frame junctions, or ambiguous translated residues. V3J clonotypes were defined by identical inferred V gene, J gene, and CDR3 amino acid sequence. Percentage overlap between repertoires was calculated by dividing the number of shared unique clonotypes by the size of the smaller repertoire. Richness of each repertoire was evaluated using RTK rarefaction, the Chao1 estimator, and Recon v2.1 estimates of unobserved clonotypes. Generation probabilities for all TCRbeta clonotypes obtained by the gDNA method from four donors were computed using OLGA. TCRdb carries this immuneACCESS record with in-frame sequences only. Its versions omit some clonotypes, under half of them owing to an unresolved V gene in the studies checked, with the rest unexplained. The V and J calls and the clone size are those of that table, but D and trimming were determined from the DNA. Within this sample are under 850,000 clones, with approximately 77% of them counted one time only. Under 2% of the sample is taken by the ten largest.

This receptor was identified in a woman aged 30 to 39 in good health. Sequencing was carried out using memory CD4+ T cells sorted from blood. Explained via the paper, the cell subset or site label denotes: CD45RA-negative fraction.

The bases are TGTGCCAGCAGTCAACCGGGGCCACCATATGGCTACACCTTC. Translated, this is CASSQPGPPYGYTF. Here the chain combines TRBV28 and TRBJ1-2; the D gene is possibly TRBD1, with 5 bases matching. At the junction V is shortened by 5 bases and J by 5 bases, with 15 bases in between. The CDR3 holds 14 amino acids from the cysteine to the phenylalanine. Only the CDR3 DNA stays, 42 bases, in frame from base 1. Looking up the germline V gene yields CDR1 MDHEN and CDR2 SYDVKM.